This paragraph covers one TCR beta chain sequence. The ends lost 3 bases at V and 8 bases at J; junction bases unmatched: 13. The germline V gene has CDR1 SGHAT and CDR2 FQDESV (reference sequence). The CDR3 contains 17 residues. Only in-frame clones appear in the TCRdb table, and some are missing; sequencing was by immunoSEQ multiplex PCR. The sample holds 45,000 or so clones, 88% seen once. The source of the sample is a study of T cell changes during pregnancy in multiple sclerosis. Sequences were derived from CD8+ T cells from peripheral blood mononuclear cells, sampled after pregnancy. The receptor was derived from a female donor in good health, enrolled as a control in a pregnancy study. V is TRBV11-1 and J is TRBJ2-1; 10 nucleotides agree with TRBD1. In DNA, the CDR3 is TGTGCCAGCAGCTTGTCCGGGGACAGGGGACGGCCGGATGAGCAGTTCTTC. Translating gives CASSLSGDRGRPDEQFF.